Described below is a single T cell receptor beta chain sequence and its context. Its cognate antigen is unknown. The data were taken from a study of T cell repertoires in cytomegalovirus infection. Looking at the study overall: Carrying CMV and the relevant HLA type showed in public TCR beta signatures. Study-wide points: Clonotype analysis showed dominance of the ex vivo response by HLA-C-restricted CMV-specific TCR beta clonotypes. Summed frequency of public TCR beta families distinguished CMV carriers with the relevant HLA.

The CDR3 runs 15 residues. After removal of 4 bases from V and 5 bases from J, the junction contained 6 bases not matched to a gene. Germline lookup yields CDR1 SEHNR and CDR2 FQNEAQ (reference sequence). MiXCR was run by TCRdb on the reads, yielding one entry per CDR3 protein. The sample yields roughly 230,000 distinct CDR3 sequences, roughly 23% seen once. The V and J genes are TRBV7-9 and TRBJ2-5, with 11 bases aligning to TRBD2. The sequenced sample was CD8+ T cells from PBMCs. The origin of this receptor is a human donor in good health (CMV status not recorded). Some clones in this sample may be carry-over from other donors' samples. CDR3 nucleotides: TGTGCCAGCAGCTCCATAGCGGGGGGGACCGAGACCCAGTACTTC. Encoded protein: CASSSIAGGTETQYF.